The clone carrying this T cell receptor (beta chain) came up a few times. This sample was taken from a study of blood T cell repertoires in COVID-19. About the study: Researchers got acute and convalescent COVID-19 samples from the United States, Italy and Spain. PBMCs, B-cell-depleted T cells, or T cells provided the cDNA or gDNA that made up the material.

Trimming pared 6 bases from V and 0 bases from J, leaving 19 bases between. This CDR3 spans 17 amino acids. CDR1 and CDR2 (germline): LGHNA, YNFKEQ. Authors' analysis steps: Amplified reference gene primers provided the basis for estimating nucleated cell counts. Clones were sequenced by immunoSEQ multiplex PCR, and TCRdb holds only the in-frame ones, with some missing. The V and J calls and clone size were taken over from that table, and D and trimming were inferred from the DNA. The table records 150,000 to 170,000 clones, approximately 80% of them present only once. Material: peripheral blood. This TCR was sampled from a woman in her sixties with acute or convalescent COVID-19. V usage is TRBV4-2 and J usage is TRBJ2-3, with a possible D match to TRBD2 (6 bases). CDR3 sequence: CASRQRGTGFSTDTQYF. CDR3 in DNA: TGTGCCAGCAGACAACGTGGGACTGGATTTAGCACAGATACGCAGTATTTT.